This entry lists 14 T cell receptor beta chains sequenced from one sample in a study of blood T cells in healthy people across ages (dated by TCRdb to about 2015). Receptors were amplified or captured by 5' RACE. The data were produced on an Illumina HiSeq 2500. The second PCR ran for roughly 7 to 12 cycles and used a J-beta primer mix along with a sample-barcoded 5' primer. Using fastp at Q25 and MiXCR, TCRdb reprocessed the public reads and kept productive beta chains. Identical CDR3 protein sequences are pooled into one entry, listed with their most common genes and DNA. This sample has 750,000 to 950,000 distinct CDR3 sequences in its table, and 25% to 35% of those were observed once. The ten largest clones capture roughly 10% of the sample. The same sample was also used in a study of T cells of mothers and their children.

The sequenced material came from blood. The source of these receptors is a woman in her thirties or forties in good health.

This clonotype was seen repeatedly, ten times or more. The chain couples TRBV29-1 to TRBJ1-4, with D tentatively TRBD1 (5 bases). Trimming left V 2 bases short and J 10 bases short, with 14 bases between. The CDR3 is 13 residues long. Germline assignment: CDR1 SQVTM and CDR2 ANQGSEA. CDR3 sequence: CSVEIQGAGKLFF. As DNA, the CDR3 is TGCAGCGTTGAAATTCAGGGTGCGGGAAAACTGTTTTTT.

Note on this clonotype: Compared with germline, one end of the junction differs, possibly owing to a read error. The chain couples TRBV7-2 to TRBJ2-7; D may be TRBD2 (5 bases). From germline, CDR1 is SGHTA and CDR2 FQGNSA. The length of the CDR3 is 16 residues. CDR3 residues: CAGSLDGPSIRGEQYF. The CDR3 DNA reads as TGTGCCGGCAGCTTAGACGGACCGTCTATTCGGGGCGAGCAGTACTTC.

The chain has TRBV14 and TRBJ2-5; D is uncertain. Trimming pared 0 bases from V and 4 bases from J, leaving 12 bases between. The CDR3 has 15 amino acids. Germline lookup yields CDR1 SGHDN and CDR2 FVKESK. The CDR3 spells CASSQDGLTGETQYF. Here the CDR3 DNA reads TGTGCCAGCAGCCAAGATGGCCTCACTGGAGAGACCCAGTACTTC.

This clonotype was seen a few times. This chain connects TRBV2 to TRBJ2-2; a weak D match, TRBD2 (5 bases). Deletions cut 6 bases from V and 0 bases from J, with 11 bases between. This CDR3 has 15 residues. Per germline, CDR1 SNHLY and CDR2 FYNNEI. This CDR3 is CASRPRASNTGELFF. CDR3 coding DNA: TGTGCCAGCAGGCCGAGGGCATCGAACACCGGGGAGCTGTTTTTT. The entire variable domain, with the rest obtained from reference TRBV2 and TRBJ2-2, is as follows: EPEVTQTPSHQVTQMGQEVILRCVPISNHLYFYWYRQILGQKVEFLVSFYNNEISEKSEIFDDQFSVERPDGSNFTLKIRSTKLEDSAMYFCASRPRASNTGELFFGEGSRLTVL.

This clonotype was picked up a small number of times. This chain links TRBV6-5 with TRBJ2-1; a weak D match, TRBD1 (6 bases). The CDR3 runs 15 residues. The ends were cut back, 6 bases at V and 0 bases at J, with 12 bases in the middle. The germline V gene encodes CDR1 MNHEY and CDR2 SVGAGI. CDR3 region: CASSPGQISYNEQFF. CDR3 nucleotide sequence: TGTGCCAGCAGCCCCGGACAGATCTCCTACAATGAGCAGTTCTTC.

This clonotype was seen more than once but under ten times. J is TRBJ2-7 and V is TRBV7-2; 9 positions agree with TRBD2. Germline CDR1 is SGHTA and CDR2 is FQGNSA. V shed 2 bases and J 0 bases; nucleotides not matched to a gene: 5. CDR3 length: 16 amino acids. The CDR3 DNA is TGTGCCAGCAGCTTAAGCGGGGGGACCCTCTCCTACGAGCAGTACTTC. Translating gives CASSLSGGTLSYEQYF.

Comment on this clonotype: The junction departs from the called germline gene at one end, perhaps through a read error. The chain couples TRBV7-2 to TRBJ2-1; D is unresolved. The CDR3 runs 9 residues. Germline V lookup: CDR1 SGHTA, CDR2 FQGNSA. CDR3 in DNA: TGTGCCAGCAGCTTTTATGCGGACTTC. Amino acids: CASSFYADF.

This clonotype has only one observation. V usage is TRBV4-3 and J usage is TRBJ1-2; D is unclear. The CDR3 has 13 amino acids. The germline CDR1 and CDR2 sequences are LGHNA and YSLEER. V shed 0 bases and J shed 8 bases, with 10 bases lying between them. The DNA of the CDR3 is TGCGCCAGCAGCCAAGAAAATTTGGTCGGCTACACCTTC. It translates to CASSQENLVGYTF.

Only a few counts were recorded for this clonotype. The chain recombines TRBV5-1 with TRBJ1-4, with D perhaps matching TRBD1 (6 bases). Germline lookup yields CDR1 SGHRS and CDR2 YFSETQ. V was pared by 7 bases and J by 8 bases, with 18 bases between. The CDR3 is made up of 14 amino acids. The chain's CDR3 is CASGLTGSKEKLFF. CDR3 coding DNA: TGCGCCAGCGGACTTACAGGGTCGAAAGAAAAACTGTTTTTT.

This clonotype has a count of ten or more. The chain couples TRBV5-1 to TRBJ2-3; D uncertain. From germline, CDR1 is SGHRS and CDR2 YFSETQ. V shed 0 bases and J shed 6 bases, with 8 bases lying between them. The length of the CDR3 is 13 residues. Written as DNA, the CDR3 is TGCGCCAGCAGCTTGGCCATTGACGATACGCAGTATTTT. Translated, it gives CASSLAIDDTQYF.

About this clonotype itself: An end of the junction does not agree with germline; a read error may underlie this. CDR3 sequence: CSVEVVSVREQETPYF. CDR3 nucleotide sequence: TGCAGCGTTGAAGTTGTGTCCGTAAGGGAACAAGAGACCCCGTACTTC. This chain connects TRBV29-1 to TRBJ2-5; D is unclear. The CDR3 totals 16 residues. Germline-derived CDR1 and CDR2 are SQVTM and ANQGSEA.

In this sample, this clonotype turned up many times. The rearrangement links TRBV5-1 to TRBJ2-7; TRBD1 or TRBD2 may be the D gene (6 bases each). CDR3 length: 15 amino acids. V dropped 2 bases and J dropped 2 bases, with 14 bases sitting between them. CDR1 and CDR2 (germline): SGHRS, YFSETQ. The CDR3 DNA is TGCGCCAGCAGCTTAGGTTGGGGGGACACCTACGAGCAGTACTTC. Translated: CASSLGWGDTYEQYF.

This clonotype was seen at least ten times. This chain uses TRBV3-1 with TRBJ1-2, with D perhaps matching TRBD1 (6 bases). Trimming took off 1 base at V and 5 bases at J, with 14 bases between the two ends. The CDR3 extends over 15 amino acids. CDR1 LGHDT and CDR2 YNNKEL come from the germline V gene (reference sequence). Written as DNA, the CDR3 is TGTGCCAGCAGCCAAGCGGCGGGGGCGATGTATGGCTACACCTTC. Protein product: CASSQAAGAMYGYTF.

The V and J genes are TRBV6-6 and TRBJ2-7, with D perhaps matching TRBD1 (5 bases). Trimming shortened V by 10 bases and J by 6 bases, and 22 bases separated the two germline ends. The CDR3 is 14 amino acids. CDR1 and CDR2 from the germline V gene are MNHNY and SVGAGI (reference sequence). CDR3 protein: CAISQWGRSLEQYF. DNA of the CDR3: TGTGCCATCTCCCAATGGGGCAGGAGTCTCGAGCAGTACTTC.